The 15 T cell receptor beta chains below come from one sample, sequenced in a study of identical twins. MiXCR was run by TCRdb on the 5' RACE reads, yielding one entry per CDR3 protein. The sample consists of hundreds of thousands of distinct CDR3 sequences, 6% to 9% of them appearing once. These data were also reused for a study on yellow fever vaccine responses in identical twins.

The material sequenced was memory (CD45RO+) T cells sorted from blood. Source of these receptors: a woman between 18 and 30 years old in good health.

There are a few counts of this clonotype. This chain connects TRBV29-1 to TRBJ2-5; the D gene is possibly TRBD1 (5 bases). Germline V gene sequence: CDR1 SQVTM, CDR2 ANQGSEA. The CDR3 spans 12 residues. Deletions cut 4 bases from V and 3 bases from J, with 9 bases between. The CDR3 DNA is TGCAGCGTTGCTGGCAGGGAAGAGACCCAGTACTTC. It translates to CSVAGREETQYF.

The CDR3 region is CAISVTGDRPEAFF. The CDR3 nucleotides are TGTGCCATCAGCGTTACCGGTGACAGGCCTGAAGCTTTCTTT. The rearrangement uses TRBV10-3 and TRBJ1-1; tentatively, D is TRBD1 (6 bases). V gave up 6 bases and J gave up 6 bases, with 17 bases separating them. There are 14 residues in the CDR3. Germline V gene sequence: CDR1 ENHRY, CDR2 SYGVKD.

In this sample, this clonotype turned up many times. The V call is TRBV6-1, the J call TRBJ2-7; the D is unclear. The V end lost 3 bases, the J end lost 0 bases, and 9 bases lay between the germline ends. The CDR3 contains 14 residues. Germline CDR1 reads MNHNS; CDR2 reads SASEGT. DNA of the CDR3: TGTGCCAGCAGTGAGAGGTACGACTCCTACGAGCAGTACTTC. It is translated as CASSERYDSYEQYF.

In this sample, this clonotype turned up a few times. The V and J genes are TRBV5-1 and TRBJ1-2; TRBD1 matches 8 bases. The V gene end was trimmed by 0 bases and the J gene end by 7 bases; junction bases not matched to a gene: 8. The length of the CDR3 is 15 residues. The germline V gene has CDR1 SGHRS and CDR2 YFSETQ. The chain's CDR3 is CASSLVTDRESGYTF. The CDR3 region has the DNA TGCGCCAGCAGCTTGGTTACGGACAGGGAGTCTGGCTACACCTTC.

This clonotype was seen more than once but under ten times. The J gene is TRBJ2-1, the V gene TRBV29-1; the match to TRBD2 covers 14 bases. Unmatched junction bases numbered 15, after V lost 7 bases and J lost 7 bases. CDR3 length: 17 amino acids. Germline-derived CDR1 and CDR2 are SQVTM and ANQGSEA. This chain's CDR3 is CSGWTSGGSGSTNEQFF. CDR3 bases: TGCAGCGGATGGACTAGCGGGGGGTCAGGGTCCACTAATGAGCAGTTCTTC.

The J gene is TRBJ2-5, the V gene TRBV7-2, with D possibly TRBD1 on 5 matching bases. Germline values: CDR1 SGHTA, CDR2 FQGNSA. The CDR3 sequence is 15 residues long. Between the trimmed V and J ends, which lost 2 bases and 4 bases, there was a span of 14 bases. CDR3 in DNA: TGTGCCAGCAGCTTAAGGGTCGGCAGGGTAGAGACCCAGTACTTC. Its translation is CASSLRVGRVETQYF.

This clonotype was detected a few times. The chain links TRBV5-5 to TRBJ2-3; D ambiguous. Trimming shortened V by 4 bases and J by 2 bases, and 14 bases separated the two germline ends. This CDR3 contains 15 residues. Germline lookup yields CDR1 SGHKS and CDR2 YYEKEE (reference sequence). The CDR3: CASSPKAVPTDTQYF. CDR3 nucleotides: TGTGCCAGCAGCCCCAAGGCTGTCCCCACAGATACGCAGTATTTT. Full variable domain (outside the CDR3, taken from reference TRBV5-5 and TRBJ2-3): DAGVTQSPTHLIKTRGQQVTLRCSPISGHKSVSWYQQVLGQGPQFIFQYYEKEERGRGNFPDRFSARQFPNYSSELNVNALLLGDSALYLCASSPKAVPTDTQYFGPGTRLTVL.

The J gene is TRBJ2-7, the V gene TRBV7-2; 9 nucleotides line up with TRBD2. V trimming: 1 base; J trimming: 8 bases; junction bases outside the gene matches: 9. The CDR3 extends over 15 amino acids. Germline CDR1 reads SGHTA; CDR2 reads FQGNSA. The CDR3 DNA follows: TGTGCCAGCAGCTTAGGGGGACTAGCCCCACCCAAGCAGTACTTC. This codes for CASSLGGLAPPKQYF.

This clonotype was counted a single time. J is TRBJ2-3 and V is TRBV9; D is uncertain. The germline V gene encodes CDR1 SGDLS and CDR2 YYNGEE. The CDR3 is made up of 14 amino acids. V lost 6 bases and J 0 bases, leaving 11 bases between the germline ends. The CDR3 sequence: CASTQYPSTDTQYF. CDR3 nucleotides: TGTGCCAGCACACAGTACCCAAGCACAGATACGCAGTATTTT.

This clonotype was detected only a few times. This chain links TRBV20-1 with TRBJ2-7; the D gene is possibly TRBD1 (6 bases). Germline lookup yields CDR1 DFQATT and CDR2 SNEGSKA (reference sequence). The CDR3 contains 17 residues. Trimming took 5 bases from V and 0 from J, leaving 23 bases between them. DNA for the CDR3: TGCAGTGCTTTCCAAGGGGGACCGGGACCCCGCTCCTACGAGCAGTACTTC. Translating it yields CSAFQGGPGPRSYEQYF.

This chain joins TRBV24-1 and TRBJ1-1; possibly TRBD1 for D (5 bases). Germline V gives CDR1 KGHDR, CDR2 SFDVKD. The V gene lost 5 bases and the J gene lost 4 bases, with 10 bases spanning the gap. The CDR3 has 13 residues. This chain's CDR3 is CATSGQGGTEAFF. CDR3 DNA sequence: TGTGCCACCAGTGGGCAGGGTGGCACTGAAGCTTTCTTT.

This clonotype was detected a few times. This chain links TRBV3-1 with TRBJ2-7, with D uncertain. The V and J ends lost 3 bases and 3 bases respectively, with 9 bases between them. The CDR3 is 13 residues long. Germline V gene lookup returns CDR1 LGHDT and CDR2 YNNKEL (reference sequence). CDR3 region: CASSQGQNYEQYF. For the CDR3, the DNA is TGTGCCAGCAGCCAGGGTCAGAACTACGAGCAGTACTTC.

This clonotype showed up many times. V is TRBV7-2 and J is TRBJ2-7; the D gene is possibly TRBD2 (6 bases). The CDR3 extends over 14 amino acids. In germline, CDR1 is SGHTA, CDR2 FQGNSA. V lost 6 bases to trimming and J lost 0 bases, with 12 bases between them. As DNA, the CDR3 is TGTGCCAGCAGTTCTATCGGGAGCTCCTACGAGCAGTACTTC. Translating gives CASSSIGSSYEQYF. Full variable domain (remainder filled in from reference TRBV7-2 and TRBJ2-7): GAGVSQSPSNKVTEKGKDVELRCDPISGHTALYWYRQSLGQGLEFLIYFQGNSAPDKSGLPSDRFSAERTGGSVSTLTIQRTQQEDSAVYLCASSSIGSSYEQYFGPGTRLTVT.

This sequence joins TRBV30 and TRBJ1-1; 7 nucleotides agree with TRBD1. Germline trimming cut 3 bases from V and 1 base from J; bases unmatched to any gene: 2. Germline CDR1 is GTSNPN and CDR2 is SVGIG (reference sequence). The CDR3 has 13 residues. This CDR3 reads CAWRQGRNTEAFF. CDR3 nucleotides: TGTGCCTGGAGACAGGGGAGGAACACTGAAGCTTTCTTT.

This clonotype was picked up a small number of times. The rearrangement links TRBV5-1 to TRBJ1-6; 7 bases are a match to TRBD1. Germline CDR1 is SGHRS and CDR2 is YFSETQ. Trimming took 5 bases from V and 6 from J; bases not matched to a gene: 8. This CDR3 is built from 15 residues. The CDR3 DNA sequence: TGCGCCAGCAGTTTCGACAGGGTTGGTAATTCACCCCTCCACTTT. Amino acid sequence: CASSFDRVGNSPLHF.